The rows below give T cell receptor beta chains drawn from one sample of a study of T cell changes during pregnancy in multiple sclerosis. The repertoire was sequenced with immunoSEQ multiplex PCR; TCRdb's copy has only in-frame clones and lacks some. The data show tens of thousands of clones, roughly 90% seen once. Sequencing used peripheral blood, obtained in the first trimester of pregnancy. These receptors all come from a female donor with multiple sclerosis, enrolled in a pregnancy study. Each CDR3 is given with its conserved first and last residue. D genes are given only for firm matches. For some rows the clone size is stated as once, few or many, or as a class when expanded; others skip it.

>-|-|TRBV7-9|TRBJ2-1
TGTGCCAGCAGCCCCTCACAATCCGTCCATGAGCAGTTCTTC
CASSPSQSVHEQFF
>TRBD1|-|TRBV7-9|TRBJ2-3
TGTGCCAGCAGTTACGTGGGACAGGGGAAAGATACGCAGTATTTT
CASSYVGQGKDTQYF
>TRBD1|-|TRBV6-1|TRBJ2-7
TGTGCCAGCAGTGAAGGCGCGACAGGGATACAGCAGTACTTC
CASSEGATGIQQYF
>TRBD1|-|TRBV7-9|TRBJ2-3
TGTGCCAGCAGTGTCACAGGGGCCGCCACAGATACGCAGTATTTT
CASSVTGAATDTQYF
>TRBD2|-|TRBV7-2|TRBJ2-7
TGTGCCAGCAGCTTAAGACTAGCGGGAGTTGGCGAGCAGTACTTC
CASSLRLAGVGEQYF
>-|-|TRBV18|TRBJ1-1
TGTGCCAGCTCGCCAATTGGACAGCCTATGAACACTGAAGCTTTCTTT
CASSPIGQPMNTEAFF
>TRBD1|-|TRBV29-1|TRBJ1-2
TGCAGCGTTGAACCTCCGGGACAGGGGGAGAGGGACTATGGCTACACCTTC
CSVEPPGQGERDYGYTF
>-|-|TRBV25-1|TRBJ1-1
TGTGCCAGCAGCCGGAACACTGAAGCTTTCTTT
CASSRNTEAFF
>TRBD1|-|TRBV19|TRBJ2-3
TGTGCCAGTAGCCCGGGACAGGGTGGAGATACGCAGTATTTT
CASSPGQGGDTQYF
>-|-|TRBV4-3|TRBJ1-2
TGCGCCAGCAGCCAAAGCACAAACGAAGGGGTTCTATTAGGCTATGGCTACACCTTC
CASSQSTNEGVLLGYGYTF
>TRBD1|-|TRBV28|TRBJ1-2
TGTGCCAGCAGTTTTGGGAGGACAGGGGATGGCTACACCTTC
CASSFGRTGDGYTF
>TRBD1|-|TRBV6-1|TRBJ2-3
TGTGCCAGCAGTGAAGGACAGGGGCGCACAGATACGCAGTATTTT
CASSEGQGRTDTQYF
>-|-|TRBV9|TRBJ1-1
TGTGCCAGCAACACAGGCAACACTGAAGCTTTCTTT
CASNTGNTEAFF
>TRBD1|-|TRBV11-2|TRBJ1-2
TGTGCCAGCAGTTTAAAACAGGGGCTTGATGGCTACACCTTC
CASSLKQGLDGYTF
>TRBD1|-|TRBV5-4|TRBJ2-1
TGTGCCAGCAGCTTTGGACAGGGGTTCTACAATGAGCAGTTCTTC
CASSFGQGFYNEQFF
>TRBD1|-|TRBV7-2|TRBJ1-2
TGTGCCAGCAGCTTTTATATACAGGGGGAAGGCTACACCTTC
CASSFYIQGEGYTF
>-|-|TRBV9|TRBJ1-2
TGTGCCAGCAGCCGCACCGGGTCCATCGGTGGCTACACCTTC
CASSRTGSIGGYTF
>TRBD1|few|TRBV18|TRBJ2-1
TGTGCCAGCTCACCTCGACAGGGGTCCTACAATGAGCAGTTCTTC
CASSPRQGSYNEQFF
>-|-|TRBV4-1|TRBJ1-1
TGCGCCAGCAGCCCGAGCATTTACACTGAAGCTTTCTTT
CASSPSIYTEAFF
>TRBD1|-|TRBV6-5|TRBJ2-7
TGTGCCAGCAGGCAAGACAGGGCTACCTCCTACGAGCAGTACTTC
CASRQDRATSYEQYF
>-|-|TRBV2|TRBJ2-7
TGTGCCAGCAGAATAGGCGGTTACTCCTACGAGCAGTACTTC
CASRIGGYSYEQYF
>TRBD2|once|TRBV15|TRBJ2-7
TGTGCCACCAGCAGGGGGACTAGCGGGAGCTCCTACGAGCAGTACTTC
CATSRGTSGSSYEQYF
>TRBD1|-|TRBV19|TRBJ2-4
TGTGCCAGTAGGAACAGGGGGCGCGAAGCCAAAAACATTCAGTACTTC
CASRNRGREAKNIQYF
>-|-|TRBV11-2|TRBJ2-7
TGTGCCAGCAGAGGAGTCCGCTTGGCTACCTACGAGCAGTACTTC
CASRGVRLATYEQYF
>TRBD1|-|TRBV13|TRBJ2-1
TGTGCCAGCAGCTTAGGAGGGACAGGGGGCAATGAGCAGTTCTTC
CASSLGGTGGNEQFF
>-|-|TRBV29-1|TRBJ2-5
TGCAGCGTCGAGACGGGGGACGAATCCTCCCAAGAGACCCAGTACTTC
CSVETGDESSQETQYF
>TRBD2|-|TRBV9|TRBJ2-5
TGTGCCAGCAGCGTAGCGGCCAGCGGGAGCTTTAACCAAGAGACCCAGTACTTC
CASSVAASGSFNQETQYF
>-|-|TRBV27|TRBJ2-2
TGTGCCAGCAGCCTAGATACTGCCCAGACCAGGGAGCTGTTTTTT
CASSLDTAQTRELFF
>-|-|TRBV7-6|TRBJ1-3
TGTGCCAGCAGCACCCAGGGATTAAACACCATATATTTT
CASSTQGLNTIYF
>-|-|TRBV28|TRBJ2-7
TGTGCCAGCAGTTCCGCGAAGGCCGGGTTCTACGAGCAGTACTTC
CASSSAKAGFYEQYF
>-|-|TRBV6-5|TRBJ1-3
TGTGCCAGCAGTTACTCGGCAGGACAACCTGGAAACACCATATATTTT
CASSYSAGQPGNTIYF
>TRBD1|once|TRBV2|TRBJ2-3
TGTGCCAGCAGTGTGGGACAGGGGACAGATACGCAGTATTTT
CASSVGQGTDTQYF